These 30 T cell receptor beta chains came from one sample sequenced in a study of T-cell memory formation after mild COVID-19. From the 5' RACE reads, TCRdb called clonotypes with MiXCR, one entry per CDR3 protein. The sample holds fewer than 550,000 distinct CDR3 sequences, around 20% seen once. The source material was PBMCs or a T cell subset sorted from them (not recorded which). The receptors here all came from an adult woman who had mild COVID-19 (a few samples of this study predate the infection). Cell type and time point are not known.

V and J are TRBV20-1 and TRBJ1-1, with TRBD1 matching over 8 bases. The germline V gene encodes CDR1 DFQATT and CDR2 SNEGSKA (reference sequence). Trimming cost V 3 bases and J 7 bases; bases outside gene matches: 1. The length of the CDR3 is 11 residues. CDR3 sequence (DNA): TGCAGTGCTAGGGGGACAGGTGAAGCTTTCTTT. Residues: CSARGTGEAFF.

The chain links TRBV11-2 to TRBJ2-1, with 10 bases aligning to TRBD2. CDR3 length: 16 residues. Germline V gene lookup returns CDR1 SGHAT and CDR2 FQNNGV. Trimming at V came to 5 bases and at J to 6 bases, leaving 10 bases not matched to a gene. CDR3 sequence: CASSPQYVAGGNEQFF. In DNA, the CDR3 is TGTGCCAGCAGCCCCCAGTATGTAGCGGGAGGCAATGAGCAGTTCTTC.

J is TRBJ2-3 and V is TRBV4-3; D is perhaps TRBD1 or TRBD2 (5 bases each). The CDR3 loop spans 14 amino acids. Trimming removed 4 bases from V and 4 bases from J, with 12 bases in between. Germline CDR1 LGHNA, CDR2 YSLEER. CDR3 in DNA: TGCGCCAGCAGCCTCTCTGGGGGATCAGATACGCAGTATTTT. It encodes CASSLSGGSDTQYF.

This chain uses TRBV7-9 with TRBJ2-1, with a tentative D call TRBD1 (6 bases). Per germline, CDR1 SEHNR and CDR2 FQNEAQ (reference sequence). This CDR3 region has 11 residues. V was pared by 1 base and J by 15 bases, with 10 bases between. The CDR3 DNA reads TGTGCCAGCAGCTTAGAGGACAGTAGGTTCTTC. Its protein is CASSLEDSRFF.

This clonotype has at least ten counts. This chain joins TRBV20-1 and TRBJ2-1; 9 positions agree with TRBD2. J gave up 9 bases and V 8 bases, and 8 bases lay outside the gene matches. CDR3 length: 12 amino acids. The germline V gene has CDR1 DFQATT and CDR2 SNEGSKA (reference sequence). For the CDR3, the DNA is TGCAGTAGTAGCGGGGGAAGGTTTGAGCAGTTCTTC. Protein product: CSSSGGRFEQFF.

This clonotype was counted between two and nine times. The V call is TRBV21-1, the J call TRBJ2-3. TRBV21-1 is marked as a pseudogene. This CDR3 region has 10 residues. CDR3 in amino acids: CASSNPRDAF. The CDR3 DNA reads TGTGCCAGCAGCAACCCTAGAGATGCTTTT.

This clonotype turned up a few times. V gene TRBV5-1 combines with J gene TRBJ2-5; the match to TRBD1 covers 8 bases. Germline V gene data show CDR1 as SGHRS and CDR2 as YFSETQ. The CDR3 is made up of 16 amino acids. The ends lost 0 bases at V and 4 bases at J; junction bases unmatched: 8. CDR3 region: CASSLGDRGQGETQYF. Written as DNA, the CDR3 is TGCGCCAGCAGCTTGGGGGACAGAGGACAGGGAGAGACCCAGTACTTC. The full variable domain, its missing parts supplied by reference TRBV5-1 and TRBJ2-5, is KAGVTQTPRYLIKTRGQQVTLSCSPISGHRSVSWYQQTPGQGLQFLFEYFSETQRNKGNFPGRFSGRQFSNSRSEMNVSTLELGDSALYLCASSLGDRGQGETQYFGPGTRLLVL.

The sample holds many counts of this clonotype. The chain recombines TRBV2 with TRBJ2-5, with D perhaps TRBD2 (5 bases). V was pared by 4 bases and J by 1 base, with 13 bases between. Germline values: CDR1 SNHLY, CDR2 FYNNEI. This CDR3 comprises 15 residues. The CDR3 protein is CASSVLEGSQETQYF. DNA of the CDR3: TGTGCCAGCAGTGTGCTGGAAGGGAGCCAAGAGACCCAGTACTTC.

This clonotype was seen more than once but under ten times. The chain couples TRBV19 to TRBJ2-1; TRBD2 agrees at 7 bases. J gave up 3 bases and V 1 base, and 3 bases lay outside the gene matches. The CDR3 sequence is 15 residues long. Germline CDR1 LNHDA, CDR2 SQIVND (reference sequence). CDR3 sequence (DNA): TGTGCCAGTAGTATAGGAGCGGGAAACTACAATGAGCAGTTCTTC. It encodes CASSIGAGNYNEQFF.

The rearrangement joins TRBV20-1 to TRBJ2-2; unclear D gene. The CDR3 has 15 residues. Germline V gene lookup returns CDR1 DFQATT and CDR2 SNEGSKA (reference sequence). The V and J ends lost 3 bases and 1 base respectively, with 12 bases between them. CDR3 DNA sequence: TGCAGTGCTAGGATGGGGATAGGGAACACCGGGGAGCTGTTTTTT. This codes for CSARMGIGNTGELFF.

The CDR3 DNA follows: TGCGCCAGCAGCTCAGGACAGGGGTCGTGGGAGCAGTACTTC. Translated, it gives CASSSGQGSWEQYF. This chain joins TRBV5-1 and TRBJ2-7, with TRBD1 matching over 9 bases. This CDR3 contains 14 residues. With 3 bases clipped from V and 7 bases from J, the junction kept 8 bases outside the gene matches. From germline, CDR1 is SGHRS and CDR2 YFSETQ.

CDR3 in amino acids: CASSAKPTGQGQSTEAFF. CDR3 DNA sequence: TGTGCCAGCAGCGCGAAACCCACGGGACAGGGTCAGAGCACTGAAGCTTTCTTT. V gene TRBV7-3 combines with J gene TRBJ1-1; 9 bases are shared with TRBD1. This CDR3 spans 18 amino acids. V shed 5 bases and J 4 bases; nucleotides not matched to a gene: 17. Germline V lookup: CDR1 SGHTA, CDR2 FQGTGA.

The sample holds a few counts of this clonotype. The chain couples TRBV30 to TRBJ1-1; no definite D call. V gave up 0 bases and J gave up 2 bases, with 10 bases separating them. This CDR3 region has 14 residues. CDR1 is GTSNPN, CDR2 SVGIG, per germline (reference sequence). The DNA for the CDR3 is TGTGCCTGGAGTGTACCCTTGACTAACACTGAAGCTTTCTTT. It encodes CAWSVPLTNTEAFF.

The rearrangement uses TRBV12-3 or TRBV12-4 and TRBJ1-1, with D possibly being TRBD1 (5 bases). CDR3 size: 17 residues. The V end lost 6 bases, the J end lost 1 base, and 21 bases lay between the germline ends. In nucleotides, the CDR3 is TGTGCCAGCAGCCCTCCGCGTTGGCCGACAGAGAACACTGAAGCTTTCTTT. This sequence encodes CASSPPRWPTENTEAFF.

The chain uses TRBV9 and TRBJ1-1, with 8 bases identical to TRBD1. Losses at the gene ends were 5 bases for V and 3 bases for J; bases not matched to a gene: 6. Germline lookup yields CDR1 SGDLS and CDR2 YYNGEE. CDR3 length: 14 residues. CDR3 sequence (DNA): TGTGCCAGCAGTCGACAGGGGCCCGACACTGAAGCTTTCTTT. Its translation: CASSRQGPDTEAFF.

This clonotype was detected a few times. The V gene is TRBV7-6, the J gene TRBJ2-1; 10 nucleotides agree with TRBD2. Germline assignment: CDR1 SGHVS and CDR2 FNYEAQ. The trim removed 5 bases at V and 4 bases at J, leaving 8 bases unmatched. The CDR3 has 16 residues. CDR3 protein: CASSALAGAGYNEQFF. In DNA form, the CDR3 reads TGTGCCAGCAGCGCTCTAGCGGGAGCCGGATACAATGAGCAGTTCTTC. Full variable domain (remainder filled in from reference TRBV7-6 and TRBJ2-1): GAGVSQSPRYKVTKRGQDVALRCDPISGHVSLYWYRQALGQGPEFLTYFNYEAQQDKSGLPNDRFSAERPEGSISTLTIQRTEQRDSAMYRCASSALAGAGYNEQFFGPGTRLTVL.

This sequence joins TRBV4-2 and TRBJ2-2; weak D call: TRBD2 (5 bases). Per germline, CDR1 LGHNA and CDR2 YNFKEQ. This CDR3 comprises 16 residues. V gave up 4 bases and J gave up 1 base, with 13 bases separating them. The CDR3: CASSLGLSRNTGELFF. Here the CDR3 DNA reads TGTGCCAGCAGCCTAGGACTTTCTCGGAACACCGGGGAGCTGTTTTTT.

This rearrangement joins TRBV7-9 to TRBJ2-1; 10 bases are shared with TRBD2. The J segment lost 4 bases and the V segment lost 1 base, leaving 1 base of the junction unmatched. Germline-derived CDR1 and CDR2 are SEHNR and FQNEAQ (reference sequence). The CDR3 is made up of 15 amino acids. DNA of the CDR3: TGTGCCAGCAGCTTAGTACTAGCGGGGTACAATGAGCAGTTCTTC. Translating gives CASSLVLAGYNEQFF.

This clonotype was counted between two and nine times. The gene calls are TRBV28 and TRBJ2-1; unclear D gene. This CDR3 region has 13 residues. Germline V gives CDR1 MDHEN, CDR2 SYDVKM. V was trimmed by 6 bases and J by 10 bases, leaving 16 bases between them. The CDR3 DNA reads TGTGCCAGCAGCGTCCGCGGTGGGTCGGAGCAGTTCTTC. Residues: CASSVRGGSEQFF. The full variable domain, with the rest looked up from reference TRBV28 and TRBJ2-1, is DVKVTQSSRYLVKRTGEKVFLECVQDMDHENMFWYRQDPGLGLRLIYFSYDVKMKEKGDIPEGYSVSREKKERFSLILESASTNQTSMYLCASSVRGGSEQFFGPGTRLTVL.

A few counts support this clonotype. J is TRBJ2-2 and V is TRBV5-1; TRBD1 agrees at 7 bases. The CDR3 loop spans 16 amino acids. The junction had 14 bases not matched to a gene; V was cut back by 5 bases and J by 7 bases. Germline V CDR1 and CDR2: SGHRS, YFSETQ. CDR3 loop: CASSTASGTVIGELFF. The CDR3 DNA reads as TGCGCCAGCAGTACGGCGTCTGGGACAGTCATCGGGGAGCTGTTTTTT. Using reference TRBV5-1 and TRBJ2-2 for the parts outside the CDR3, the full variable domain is KAGVTQTPRYLIKTRGQQVTLSCSPISGHRSVSWYQQTPGQGLQFLFEYFSETQRNKGNFPGRFSGRQFSNSRSEMNVSTLELGDSALYLCASSTASGTVIGELFFGEGSRLTVL.

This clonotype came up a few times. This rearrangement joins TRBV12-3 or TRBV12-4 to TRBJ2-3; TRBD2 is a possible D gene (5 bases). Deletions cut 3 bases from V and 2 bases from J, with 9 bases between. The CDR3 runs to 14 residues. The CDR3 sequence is CASSFDSVTDTQYF. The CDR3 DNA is TGTGCCAGCAGTTTCGATAGCGTCACAGATACGCAGTATTTT.

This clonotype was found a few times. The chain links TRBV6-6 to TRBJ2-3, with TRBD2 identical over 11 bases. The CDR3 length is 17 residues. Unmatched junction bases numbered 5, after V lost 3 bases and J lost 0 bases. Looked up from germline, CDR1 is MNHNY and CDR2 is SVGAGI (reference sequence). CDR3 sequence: CASSYRSSGGSTDTQYF. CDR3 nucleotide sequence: TGTGCCAGCAGTTATCGCTCTAGCGGGGGGAGCACAGATACGCAGTATTTT.

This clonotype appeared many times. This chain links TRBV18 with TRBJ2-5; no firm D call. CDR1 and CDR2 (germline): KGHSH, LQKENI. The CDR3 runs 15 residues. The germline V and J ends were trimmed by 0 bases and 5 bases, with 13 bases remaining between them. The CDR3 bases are TGTGCCAGCTCACCACCGGAGAGAGTCGGGGAGACCCAGTACTTC. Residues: CASSPPERVGETQYF.

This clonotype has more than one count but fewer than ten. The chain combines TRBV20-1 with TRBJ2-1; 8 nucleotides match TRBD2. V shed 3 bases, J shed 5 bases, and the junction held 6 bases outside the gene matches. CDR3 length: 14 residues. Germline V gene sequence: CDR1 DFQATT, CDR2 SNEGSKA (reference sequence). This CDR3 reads CSARGGAGDNEQFF. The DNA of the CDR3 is TGCAGTGCTAGGGGAGGAGCGGGGGACAATGAGCAGTTCTTC.

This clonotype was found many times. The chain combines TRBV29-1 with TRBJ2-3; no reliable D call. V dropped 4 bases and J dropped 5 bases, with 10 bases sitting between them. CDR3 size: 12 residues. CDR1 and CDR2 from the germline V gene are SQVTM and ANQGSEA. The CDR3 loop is CSVGTRQDTQYF. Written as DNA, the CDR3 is TGCAGCGTTGGTACTCGACAAGATACGCAGTATTTT.

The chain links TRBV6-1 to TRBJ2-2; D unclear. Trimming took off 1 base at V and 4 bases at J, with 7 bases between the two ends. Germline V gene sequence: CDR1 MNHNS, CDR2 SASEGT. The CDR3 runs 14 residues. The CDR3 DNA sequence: TGTGCCAGCAGTGAAGTGCGGTTCACCGGGGAGCTGTTTTTT. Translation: CASSEVRFTGELFF.

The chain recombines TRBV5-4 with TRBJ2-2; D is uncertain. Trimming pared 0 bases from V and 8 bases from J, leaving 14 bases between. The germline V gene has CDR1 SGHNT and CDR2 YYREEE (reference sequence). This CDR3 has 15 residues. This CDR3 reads CASSLVSEHLGELFF. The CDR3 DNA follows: TGTGCCAGCAGCTTGGTCTCAGAACACCTGGGGGAGCTGTTTTTT.

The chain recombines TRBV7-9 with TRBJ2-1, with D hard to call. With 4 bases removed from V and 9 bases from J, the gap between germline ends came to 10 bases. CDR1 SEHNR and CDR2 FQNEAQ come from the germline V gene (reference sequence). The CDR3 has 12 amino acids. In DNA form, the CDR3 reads TGTGCCAGCAGCTCCGCCGTGGGTGAGCAGTTCTTC. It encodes CASSSAVGEQFF.

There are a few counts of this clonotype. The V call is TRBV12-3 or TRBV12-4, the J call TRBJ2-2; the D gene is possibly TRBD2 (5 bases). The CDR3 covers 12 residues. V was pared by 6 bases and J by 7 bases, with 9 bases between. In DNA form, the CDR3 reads TGTGCCAGCAGGGAGGATGGCGGGGAGCTGTTTTTT. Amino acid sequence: CASREDGGELFF.

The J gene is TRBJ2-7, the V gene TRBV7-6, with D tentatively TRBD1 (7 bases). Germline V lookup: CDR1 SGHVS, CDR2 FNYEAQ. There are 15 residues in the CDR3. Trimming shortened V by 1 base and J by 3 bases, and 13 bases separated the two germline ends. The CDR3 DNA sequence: TGTGCCAGCAGCTTAGTGGAGGGGGCGCGCTACGAGCAGTACTTC. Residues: CASSLVEGARYEQYF.